Detailed here is one TCR beta chain. The antigen is undetermined. These data originate in a study of graft-versus-host responses after intestinal transplantation. Study context: Transplant types were multivisceral, liver-intestinal, or isolated intestinal. Once they had received anti-thymocyte globulin induction, all recipients took tacrolimus and steroids for approximately 3 years.

General study points: Individuals carrying graft-donor T cell macrochimerism showed high graft-versus-host to host-versus-graft clonal ratios in allografts.

The method was immunoSEQ multiplex PCR; TCRdb's version includes in-frame clones alone and lacks a portion of them. The sample has fewer than 95,000 clones; roughly 91% are singletons. Germline CDR1 reads LNHDA; CDR2 reads SQIVND (reference sequence). The CDR3 spans 14 residues. V dropped 3 bases and J dropped 0; count of bases not matched to a gene: 1. This chain links TRBV19 with TRBJ2-7, with 8 bases lining up with TRBD2. This specimen was unstimulated CD8+ T cells sorted from spleen or lymph node cells, taken before intestinal transplant. The clonotype originates from a human donor who received an intestinal transplant. The CDR3 reads CASSMGLGSYEQYF. The CDR3 DNA reads TGTGCCAGTAGTATGGGACTAGGCTCCTACGAGCAGTACTTC.